This T cell receptor (beta chain) was recovered during a study of a mutant IDH1 vaccine in newly diagnosed glioma. As for the study in general: Vaccines were first given 4-6 weeks after radiotherapy alone, or with temozolomide cycles. The study, taken as a whole, reports: In about 94% of patients, immune responses induced by the vaccine occurred.

TCRdb's copy holds only in-frame clones and misses some; the assay was immunoSEQ multiplex PCR. The sample includes fewer than 100,000 clones, roughly 90% of them seen just once. Stated time point: week 5, during vaccination. Every vaccine dose comprised 300 ug of mutant IDH1 20-mer peptide plus topical imiquimod. Points on this clone: The antigen is undetermined.

Looked up from germline, CDR1 is SNHLY and CDR2 is FYNNEI. The J segment lost 2 bases and the V segment lost 7 bases, leaving 4 bases of the junction unmatched. The CDR3 runs to 14 residues. The source was PBMCs, collected from a glioma patient whose treatment included an IDH1 peptide vaccine. The sequence came from a woman in her forties or fifties with glioma. The chain carries TRBV2 and TRBJ2-1; 8 bases are a match to TRBD2. CDR3 residues: CASKLAGTYNEQFF. The CDR3 DNA follows: TGTGCCAGCAAGCTAGCGGGCACCTACAATGAGCAGTTCTTC.